This T cell receptor (beta chain) originates from a study of blood T cell repertoires in COVID-19. The assay was immunoSEQ multiplex PCR, and TCRdb's table has in-frame clones only and misses some. The sample shows around 130,000 clones, roughly 80% of them seen only once. The CDR3 contains 14 residues. V lost 4 bases and J lost 5; bases outside the gene matches: 6. CDR1 is SGHNT, CDR2 YENEEA, per germline. The source is a man aged 60-69 years with acute or convalescent COVID-19. This chain uses TRBV11-3 with TRBJ2-7; the match to TRBD1 covers 9 bases. Sequenced: peripheral blood. The DNA of the CDR3 is TGTGCCAGCAGCTCGGGACAGGGATTTGACGAGCAGTACTTC. Protein sequence: CASSSGQGFDEQYF. Based on the CDR3 plus reference TRBV11-3 and TRBJ2-7, the full variable domain is EAGVVQSPRYKIIEKKQPVAFWCNPISGHNTLYWYLQNLGQGPELLIRYENEEAVDDSQLPKDRFSAERLKGVDSTLKIQPAELGDSAVYLCASSSGQGFDEQYFGPGTRLTVT.